This T cell receptor (beta chain) was sequenced in a study of human CD8 memory T cell subsets. General study points: Measured by normalized Shannon-Wiener diversity, stem-like memory and precursor exhausted T cells were similarly high in diversity, which was not the case for effector memory cells.

Notes on this clonotype: Its antigen is as yet unknown.

Classification as TPEX applied to CCR7+ PD-1+ TIGIT+ early memory CD8+ T cells bearing exhausted-like traits. Duplicate vials of 150,000 sorted CD8+ T cells per subset supplied the RNA. Germline-derived CDR1 and CDR2 are SNHLY and FYNNEI. CDR3 size: 17 residues. Preparation of the TCR beta libraries relied on UMI-labeled 5' RACE. TCRdb processed the 5' RACE reads again and assigns one entry to each CDR3 protein, with no DNA. The sample has 9,500 to 13,000 distinct CDR3 sequences, and its top ten clones hold over 15%. Sequenced: CD8+ T cells from PBMCs. The sequence was obtained from a human donor in good health. The chain carries TRBV2 and TRBJ1-2; TCRdb reports TRBD1, a call that lacks DNA to check it against. This CDR3 reads CASSDGTGGRTNYGYTF.